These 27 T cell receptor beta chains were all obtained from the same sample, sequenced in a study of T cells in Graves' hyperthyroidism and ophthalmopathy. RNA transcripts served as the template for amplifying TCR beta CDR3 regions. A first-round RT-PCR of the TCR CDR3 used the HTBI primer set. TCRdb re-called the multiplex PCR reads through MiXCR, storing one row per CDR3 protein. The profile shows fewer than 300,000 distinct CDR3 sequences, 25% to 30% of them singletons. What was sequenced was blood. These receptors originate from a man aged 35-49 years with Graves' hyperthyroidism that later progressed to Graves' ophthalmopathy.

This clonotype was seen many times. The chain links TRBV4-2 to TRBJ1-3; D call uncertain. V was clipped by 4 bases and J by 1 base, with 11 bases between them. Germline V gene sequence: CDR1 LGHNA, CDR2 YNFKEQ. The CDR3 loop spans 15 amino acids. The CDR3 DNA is TGTGCCAGCAGCCTAGGCTATACGTCTGGAAACACCATATATTTT. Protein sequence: CASSLGYTSGNTIYF.

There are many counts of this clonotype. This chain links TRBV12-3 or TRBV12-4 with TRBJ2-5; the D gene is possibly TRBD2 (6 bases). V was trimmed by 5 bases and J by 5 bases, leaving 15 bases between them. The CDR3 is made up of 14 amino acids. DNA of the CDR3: TGTGCCAGCAGTCTATATCTAGCGCGTGAGACCCAGTACTTC. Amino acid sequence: CASSLYLARETQYF.

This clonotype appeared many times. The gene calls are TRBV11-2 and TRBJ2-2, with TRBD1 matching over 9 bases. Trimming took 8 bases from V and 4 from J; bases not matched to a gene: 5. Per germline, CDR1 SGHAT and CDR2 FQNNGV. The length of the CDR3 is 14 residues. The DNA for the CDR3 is TGTGCCAGCTCGCGGGACAGGGTCACCGGGGAGCTGTTTTTT. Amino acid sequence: CASSRDRVTGELFF.

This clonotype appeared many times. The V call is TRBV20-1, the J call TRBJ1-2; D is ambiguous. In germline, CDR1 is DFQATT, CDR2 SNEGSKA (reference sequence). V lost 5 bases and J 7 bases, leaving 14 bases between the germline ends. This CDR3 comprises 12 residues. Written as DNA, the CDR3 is TGCAGTGCTTCAGCAACCGGCGGTGGCTACACCTTC. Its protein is CSASATGGGYTF.

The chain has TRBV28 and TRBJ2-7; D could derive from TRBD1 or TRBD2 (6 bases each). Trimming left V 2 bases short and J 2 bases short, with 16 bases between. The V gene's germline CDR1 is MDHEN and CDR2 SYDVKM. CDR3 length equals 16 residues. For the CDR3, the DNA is TGTGCCAGCAGTTTAAGAGGGGGGACTCGAACCTACGAGCAGTACTTC. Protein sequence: CASSLRGGTRTYEQYF.

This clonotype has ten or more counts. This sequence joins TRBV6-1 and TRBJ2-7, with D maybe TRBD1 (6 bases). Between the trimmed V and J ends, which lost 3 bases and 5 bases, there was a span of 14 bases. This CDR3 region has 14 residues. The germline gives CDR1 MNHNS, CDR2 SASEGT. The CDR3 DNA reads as TGTGCCAGCAGTGAGAGGGGGATTTTTGACGAGCAGTACTTC. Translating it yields CASSERGIFDEQYF.

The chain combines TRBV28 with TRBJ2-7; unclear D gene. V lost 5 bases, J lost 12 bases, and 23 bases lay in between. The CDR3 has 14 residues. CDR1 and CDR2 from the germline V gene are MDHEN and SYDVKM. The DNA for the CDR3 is TGTGCCAGCAGTCACCGCCTACCTCGTAATAGGCGGTACTTC. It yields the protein CASSHRLPRNRRYF.

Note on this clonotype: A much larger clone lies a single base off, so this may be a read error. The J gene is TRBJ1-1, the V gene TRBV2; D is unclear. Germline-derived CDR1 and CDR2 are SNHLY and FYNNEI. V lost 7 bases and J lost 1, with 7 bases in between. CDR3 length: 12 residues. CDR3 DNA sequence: TGTGCCAGCACCCGACAGAACACTGAAGCTTTCTTT. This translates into CASTRQNTEAFF. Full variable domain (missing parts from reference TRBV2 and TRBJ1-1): EPEVTQTPSHQVTQMGQEVILRCVPISNHLYFYWYRQILGQKVEFLVSFYNNEISEKSEIFDDQFSVERPDGSNFTLKIRSTKLEDSAMYFCASTRQNTEAFFGQGTRLTVV.

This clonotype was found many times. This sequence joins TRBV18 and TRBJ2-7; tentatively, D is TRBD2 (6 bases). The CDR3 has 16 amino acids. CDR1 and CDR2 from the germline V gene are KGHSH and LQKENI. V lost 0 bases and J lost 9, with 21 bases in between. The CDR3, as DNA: TGTGCCAGCTCACCACCGAACTTAGGATCGCGAGCGGGGCAGTACTTC. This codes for CASSPPNLGSRAGQYF. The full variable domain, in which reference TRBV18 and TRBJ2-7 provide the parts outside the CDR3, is NAGVMQNPRHLVRRRGQEARLRCSPMKGHSHVYWYRQLPEEGLKFMVYLQKENIIDESGMPKERFSAEFPKEGPSILRIQQVVRGDSAAYFCASSPPNLGSRAGQYFGPGTRLTVT.

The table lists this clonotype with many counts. The CDR3 DNA follows: TGTGCCAGCAGTTTCCCCCTAACTGGCGGCGAGCAGTACTTC. This encodes CASSFPLTGGEQYF. This rearrangement joins TRBV12-3 or TRBV12-4 to TRBJ2-7; no firm D call. V lost 3 bases, J lost 6 bases, and 15 bases lay in between. The CDR3 is 14 residues long.

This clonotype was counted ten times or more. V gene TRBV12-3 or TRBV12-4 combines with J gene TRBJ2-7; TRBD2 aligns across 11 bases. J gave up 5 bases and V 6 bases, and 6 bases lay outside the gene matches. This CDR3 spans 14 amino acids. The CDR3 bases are TGTGCCAGCAGCCGAACTAGCGGGAGCAACGAGCAGTACTTC. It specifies CASSRTSGSNEQYF.

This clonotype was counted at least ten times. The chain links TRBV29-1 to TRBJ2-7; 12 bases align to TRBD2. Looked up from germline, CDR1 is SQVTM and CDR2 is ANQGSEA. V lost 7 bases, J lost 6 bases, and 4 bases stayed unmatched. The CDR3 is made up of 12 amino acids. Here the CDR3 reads CSGLAGVGEQYF. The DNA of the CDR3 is TGCAGCGGACTAGCGGGAGTGGGCGAGCAGTACTTC.

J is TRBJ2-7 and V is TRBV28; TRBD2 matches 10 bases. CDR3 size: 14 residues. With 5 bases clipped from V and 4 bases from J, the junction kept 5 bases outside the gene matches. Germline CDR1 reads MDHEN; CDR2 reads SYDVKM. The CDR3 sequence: CASSAASGSYEQYF. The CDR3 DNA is TGTGCCAGCAGTGCCGCTAGCGGGAGTTACGAGCAGTACTTC.

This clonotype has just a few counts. CDR3 in DNA: TGTGCCACCTGGGGGACAGTAGAATACGAGCAGTACTTC. Translation: CATWGTVEYEQYF. This sequence joins TRBV28 and TRBJ2-7, with 7 positions matching TRBD1. Germline CDR1 MDHEN, CDR2 SYDVKM. The V gene end was trimmed by 10 bases and the J gene end by 4 bases; junction bases not matched to a gene: 10. This CDR3 is built from 13 residues.

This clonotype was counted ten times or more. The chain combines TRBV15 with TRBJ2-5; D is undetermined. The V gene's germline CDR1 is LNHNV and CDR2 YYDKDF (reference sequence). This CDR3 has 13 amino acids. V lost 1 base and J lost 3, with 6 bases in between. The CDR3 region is CATSRGQEETQYF. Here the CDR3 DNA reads TGTGCCACCAGCAGAGGGCAGGAAGAGACCCAGTACTTC. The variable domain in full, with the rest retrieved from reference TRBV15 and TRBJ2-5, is DAMVIQNPRYQVTQFGKPVTLSCSQTLNHNVMYWYQQKSSQAPKLLFHYYDKDFNNEADTPDNFQSRRPNTSFCFLDIRSPGLGDTAMYLCATSRGQEETQYFGPGTRLLVL.

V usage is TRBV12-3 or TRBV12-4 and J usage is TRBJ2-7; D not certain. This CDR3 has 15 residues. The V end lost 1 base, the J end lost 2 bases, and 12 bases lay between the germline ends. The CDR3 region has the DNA TGTGCCAGCAGTTTAGGGGCGGCCGGTACCTACGAGCAGTACTTC. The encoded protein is CASSLGAAGTYEQYF.

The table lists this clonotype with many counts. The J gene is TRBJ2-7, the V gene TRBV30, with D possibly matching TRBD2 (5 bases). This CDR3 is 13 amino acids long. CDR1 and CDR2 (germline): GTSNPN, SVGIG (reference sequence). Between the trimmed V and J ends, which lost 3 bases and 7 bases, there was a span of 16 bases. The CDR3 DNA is TGTGCCTGGAGACGGGATTCCCTAGGGGAGCAGTACTTC. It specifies CAWRRDSLGEQYF.

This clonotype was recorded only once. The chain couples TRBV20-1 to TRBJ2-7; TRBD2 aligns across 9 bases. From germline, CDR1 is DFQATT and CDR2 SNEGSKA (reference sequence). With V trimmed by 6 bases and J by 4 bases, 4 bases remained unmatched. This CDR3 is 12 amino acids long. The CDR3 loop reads CSAPAGGYEQYF. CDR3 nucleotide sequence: TGCAGTGCCCCAGCGGGAGGTTACGAGCAGTACTTC.

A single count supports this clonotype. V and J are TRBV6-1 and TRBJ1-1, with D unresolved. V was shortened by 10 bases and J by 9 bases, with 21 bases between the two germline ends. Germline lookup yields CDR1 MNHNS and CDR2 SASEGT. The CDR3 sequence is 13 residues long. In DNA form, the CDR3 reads TGTGCCACCAGCGTTACGGACGTCTCAAAAGCTTTCTTT. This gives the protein CATSVTDVSKAFF.

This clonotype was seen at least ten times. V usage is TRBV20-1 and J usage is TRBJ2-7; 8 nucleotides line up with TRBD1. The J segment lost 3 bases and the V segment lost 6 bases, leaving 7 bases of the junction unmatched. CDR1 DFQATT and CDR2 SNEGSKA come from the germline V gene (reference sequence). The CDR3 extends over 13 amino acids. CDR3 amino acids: CSAPRGLDYEQYF. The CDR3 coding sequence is TGCAGTGCGCCCAGGGGGCTGGACTACGAGCAGTACTTC.

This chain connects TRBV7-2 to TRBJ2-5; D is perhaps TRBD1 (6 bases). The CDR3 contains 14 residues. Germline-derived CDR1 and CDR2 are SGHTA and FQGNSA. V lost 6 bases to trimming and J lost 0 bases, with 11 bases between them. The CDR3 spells CASRPGTNQETQYF. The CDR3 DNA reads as TGTGCCAGCAGACCCGGGACAAACCAAGAGACCCAGTACTTC.

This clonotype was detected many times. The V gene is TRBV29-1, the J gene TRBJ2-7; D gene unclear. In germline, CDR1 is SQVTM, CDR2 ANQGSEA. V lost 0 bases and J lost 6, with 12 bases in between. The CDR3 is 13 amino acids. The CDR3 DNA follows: TGCAGCGTTGAAGATCGCCTAGGTCTCGAGCAGTACTTC. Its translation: CSVEDRLGLEQYF.

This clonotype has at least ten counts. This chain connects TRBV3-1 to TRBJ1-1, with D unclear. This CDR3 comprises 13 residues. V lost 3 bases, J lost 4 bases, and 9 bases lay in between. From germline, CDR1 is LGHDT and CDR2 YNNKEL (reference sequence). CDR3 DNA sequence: TGTGCCAGCAGCCAGGAGGGATTCACTGAAGCTTTCTTT. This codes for CASSQEGFTEAFF.

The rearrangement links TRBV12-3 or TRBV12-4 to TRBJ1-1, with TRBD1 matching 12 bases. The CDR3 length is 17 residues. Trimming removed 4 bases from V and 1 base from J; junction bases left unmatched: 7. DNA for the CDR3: TGTGCCAGCAGTTCCCGGGACAGGGGGCGAAGGAACACTGAAGCTTTCTTT. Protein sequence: CASSSRDRGRRNTEAFF.

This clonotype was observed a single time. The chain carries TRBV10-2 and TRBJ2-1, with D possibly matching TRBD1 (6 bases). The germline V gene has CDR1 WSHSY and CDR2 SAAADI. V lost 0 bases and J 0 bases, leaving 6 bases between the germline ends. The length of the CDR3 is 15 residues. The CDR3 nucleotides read TGCGCCAGCAGTGAGTCAGGGGGCTCCTACAATGAGCAGTTCTTC. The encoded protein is CASSESGGSYNEQFF.

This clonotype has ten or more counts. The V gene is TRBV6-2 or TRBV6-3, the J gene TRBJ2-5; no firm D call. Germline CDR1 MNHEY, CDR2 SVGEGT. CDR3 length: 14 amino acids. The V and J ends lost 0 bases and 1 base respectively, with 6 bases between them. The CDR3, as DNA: TGTGCCAGCAGTTACTCGACCGGCCAAGAGACCCAGTACTTC. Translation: CASSYSTGQETQYF.

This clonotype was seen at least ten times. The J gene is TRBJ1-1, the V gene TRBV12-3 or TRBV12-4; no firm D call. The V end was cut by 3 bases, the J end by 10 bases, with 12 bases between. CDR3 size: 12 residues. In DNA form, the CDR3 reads TGTGCCAGCAGTTTTAGCGAGGTTTCAGCTTTCTTT. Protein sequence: CASSFSEVSAFF.